This T cell receptor (beta chain) was recorded in a study of T cells in Graves' hyperthyroidism and ophthalmopathy. Looked up from germline, CDR1 is SGHRS and CDR2 is YFSETQ. There are 16 residues in the CDR3. J gave up 10 bases and V 0 bases, and 4 bases lay outside the gene matches. Regions amplified from RNA transcripts were the TCR beta CDR3 regions. With the HTBI primer set, the TCR CDR3 went through a first round of RT-PCR. TCRdb re-derived calls from the multiplex PCR reads in MiXCR, one entry per CDR3 protein. The profile shows more than 300,000 distinct CDR3 sequences, around 14% of them singletons. This clonotype has only a few counts. Patients aged 18 to 65 had newly diagnosed hyperthyroidism that had lasted under 2 months.

The sample consisted of blood. The sequence came from an older woman with Graves' hyperthyroidism. This chain joins TRBV5-1 and TRBJ2-1; 16 bases map to TRBD2. The CDR3 DNA is TGCGCCAGCAGCTTGGAGGGACTAGCGGGAGGGGAGGAGCAGTTCTTC. Protein product: CASSLEGLAGGEEQFF.